The present T cell receptor beta chain was sequenced within a study of cytomegalovirus exposure and HLA in healthy donors. While unrecorded immune exposures were likely, the donors were nominally healthy when sampled. The CDR3 length is 15 residues. Germline CDR1 reads SGHNT; CDR2 reads YYREEE (reference sequence). V shed 2 bases and J shed 2 bases, with 12 bases lying between them. 60 Vbeta and 13 Jbeta primers were used in PCR. TCRdb keeps only in-frame clones here, not all; method: immunoSEQ multiplex PCR. This table holds roughly 51,000 clones. The chain has TRBV5-4 and TRBJ2-3, with a possible D match to TRBD2 (6 bases). The receptor was isolated from a woman aged 45-59 years in good health and CMV-seropositive. The sample taken for sequencing was PBMCs. CDR3 residues: CASSLAAGLTDTQYF. In nucleotides, the CDR3 is TGTGCCAGCAGCTTAGCAGCGGGCCTCACAGATACGCAGTATTTT.